The next 29 T cell receptor beta chains were all read from a single sample in a study of T cell responses to AZD1222 COVID-19 vaccine. Sequencing was performed with immunoSEQ multiplex PCR; in TCRdb, only in-frame clones are kept and a portion is missing. The table shows 90,000 to 110,000 clones, with nearly 90% occurring only once. The material was peripheral blood, obtained on day 0 of MenACWY control vaccination. These TCRs come from an adult in good health.

The rearrangement joins TRBV6-2 or TRBV6-3 to TRBJ2-3; possibly TRBD2 for D (7 bases). Germline V gene data show CDR1 as MNHEY and CDR2 as SVGEGT. This CDR3 region has 16 residues. Between the trimmed V and J ends, which lost 6 bases and 4 bases, there was a span of 20 bases. CDR3 sequence (DNA): TGTGCCAGCAGCCCTCGGATGGGGGAGGGGGCAGATACGCAGTATTTT. This sequence encodes CASSPRMGEGADTQYF.

V usage is TRBV4-3 and J usage is TRBJ2-1; D tentatively fits TRBD1 or TRBD2 (6 bases each). V was pared by 4 bases and J by 3 bases, with 13 bases between. Germline values: CDR1 LGHNA, CDR2 YSLEER. The CDR3 is 15 residues long. This CDR3 reads CASSPSRGGYNEQFF. CDR3 bases: TGCGCCAGCAGCCCTAGCAGGGGAGGCTACAATGAGCAGTTCTTC.

With respect to this clone: Germline is not matched at one junction end, which may reflect a read error. This sample also contains other DNA sequences that code for the same CDR3. This chain links TRBV27 with TRBJ2-3, with TRBD2 identical over 12 bases. Germline V gene sequence: CDR1 MNHEY, CDR2 SMNVEV (reference sequence). This CDR3 spans 14 amino acids. Here the CDR3 DNA reads TGTGCCAGCAGGCCGACTAGCGGGGGAGATACGCAATATTTT. Translated, it gives CASRPTSGGDTQYF.

The chain uses TRBV7-2 and TRBJ1-2; tentatively, D is TRBD1 (6 bases). The CDR3 contains 14 residues. Germline V gives CDR1 SGHTA, CDR2 FQGNSA. The ends were cut back, 5 bases at V and 8 bases at J, with 18 bases in the middle. The CDR3 reads CASSPRTSGTGYTF. The CDR3 region has the DNA TGTGCCAGCAGCCCCAGAACCTCGGGGACAGGCTACACCTTC.

V usage is TRBV2 and J usage is TRBJ2-3; D remains ambiguous. V was trimmed by 4 bases and J by 0 bases, leaving 11 bases between them. Germline V gene sequence: CDR1 SNHLY, CDR2 FYNNEI. CDR3 size: 15 residues. CDR3 DNA: TGTGCCAGCAGTGGGTATAGGGCTAGCACAGATACGCAGTATTTT. Protein: CASSGYRASTDTQYF.

The chain couples TRBV24-1 to TRBJ2-7; 15 bases fit TRBD2. CDR1 and CDR2 (germline): KGHDR, SFDVKD. This CDR3 comprises 16 residues. J was trimmed by 4 bases and V by 4 bases; bases with no gene match: 4. CDR3 in DNA: TGTGCCACCAGTGACACCGGGACTAGCGGGAGGTACGAGCAGTACTTC. Translating it yields CATSDTGTSGRYEQYF.

This chain joins TRBV5-6 and TRBJ1-2; perhaps TRBD1 as D (6 bases). Germline loops: CDR1 SGHDT, CDR2 YYEEEE. V was cut by 1 base and J by 3 bases, with 13 bases left in between. This CDR3 has 15 residues. CDR3 sequence: CASSLFQGRDYGYTF. The CDR3 region has the DNA TGTGCCAGCAGCTTGTTTCAGGGGAGAGACTATGGCTACACCTTC.

The V gene is TRBV9, the J gene TRBJ2-6; 7 bases are a match to TRBD2. Trimming removed 0 bases from V and 2 bases from J; junction bases left unmatched: 2. Germline values: CDR1 SGDLS, CDR2 YYNGEE. This CDR3 has 16 residues. The CDR3, as DNA: TGTGCCAGCAGCGTAGTGCGGGGGACTGGGGCCAACGTCCTGACTTTC. It translates to CASSVVRGTGANVLTF.

The V gene is TRBV11-1, the J gene TRBJ1-1; D remains unclear. This CDR3 comprises 14 residues. The V end lost 4 bases, the J end lost 11 bases, and 20 bases lay between the germline ends. Germline CDR1 and CDR2: SGHAT and FQDESV (reference sequence). In nucleotides, the CDR3 is TGTGCCAGCAGCTCGTCCCACGGCGGGGTGGGTGCTTTCTTT. This gives the protein CASSSSHGGVGAFF.

The V call is TRBV5-1, the J call TRBJ1-1; D uncertain. Per the germline V gene, CDR1 is SGHRS and CDR2 is YFSETQ. The V and J ends lost 3 bases and 0 bases respectively, with 9 bases between them. This CDR3 spans 14 amino acids. The CDR3 here is CASSSDGLNTEAFF. In DNA form, the CDR3 reads TGCGCCAGCAGCTCGGACGGTTTGAACACTGAAGCTTTCTTT.

CDR3 sequence reads: CATSRDTGREQFF. The CDR3 DNA reads as TGTGCCACCAGCAGAGATACAGGGCGGGAGCAGTTCTTC. The chain links TRBV15 to TRBJ2-1, with D possibly TRBD1 on 6 matching bases. This CDR3 has 13 amino acids. CDR1 and CDR2 (germline): LNHNV, YYDKDF (reference sequence). Between the trimmed V and J ends, which lost 0 bases and 10 bases, there was a span of 10 bases.

The gene calls are TRBV18 and TRBJ1-2; D unclear. V dropped 3 bases and J dropped 8 bases, with 16 bases sitting between them. The CDR3 spans 14 residues. CDR1 and CDR2 from the germline V gene are KGHSH and LQKENI. CDR3 sequence reads: CASSPRASYRGYTF. The CDR3 DNA reads TGTGCCAGCTCACCGAGGGCCTCATACCGCGGCTACACCTTC. Supplemented by reference TRBV18 and TRBJ1-2, the full variable domain reads NAGVMQNPRHLVRRRGQEARLRCSPMKGHSHVYWYRQLPEEGLKFMVYLQKENIIDESGMPKERFSAEFPKEGPSILRIQQVVRGDSAAYFCASSPRASYRGYTFGSGTRLTVV.

This clone was observed once. The rearrangement links TRBV9 to TRBJ1-2; D is perhaps TRBD1 (5 bases). CDR1 SGDLS and CDR2 YYNGEE come from the germline V gene. The length of the CDR3 is 12 residues. The V and J ends lost 4 bases and 7 bases respectively, with 11 bases between them. CDR3 DNA sequence: TGTGCCAGCAGCCCCCAAGACAGTGGCTACACCTTC. It translates to CASSPQDSGYTF.

This chain connects TRBV27 to TRBJ1-6; weak D call: TRBD1 (5 bases). Germline V gene data show CDR1 as MNHEY and CDR2 as SMNVEV (reference sequence). V was shortened by 7 bases and J by 7 bases, with 17 bases between the two germline ends. This CDR3 is 15 amino acids long. CDR3 bases: TGTGCCAGCACCTCTGGGGACGGGGCGAATTCACCCCTCCACTTT. Translating gives CASTSGDGANSPLHF.

The count of this clone is one. The chain is built from TRBV28 and TRBJ1-5; D is unresolved. The V and J ends lost 3 bases and 2 bases respectively, with 5 bases between them. Germline CDR1 MDHEN, CDR2 SYDVKM. CDR3 length: 13 amino acids. For the CDR3, the DNA is TGTGCCAGCAGTTTTCATGGCAATCAGCCCCAGCATTTT. This codes for CASSFHGNQPQHF.

The chain has TRBV3-1 (or the pseudogene TRBV3-2) and TRBJ2-7, with no clear D. With 2 bases removed from V and 8 bases from J, the gap between germline ends came to 16 bases. Germline V gene data show CDR1 as LGHDT and CDR2 as YNNKEL (reference sequence). The CDR3 contains 14 residues. The DNA for the CDR3 is TGTGCCAGCAGCCAAATTACAAAGAACGGTAAGCAGTACTTC. Its protein is CASSQITKNGKQYF.

The table lists this clone with a count of one. V usage is TRBV10-3 and J usage is TRBJ2-2, with D possibly matching TRBD1 (6 bases). V lost 4 bases, J lost 6 bases, and 15 bases lay in between. This CDR3 contains 15 residues. Germline assignment: CDR1 ENHRY and CDR2 SYGVKD. In nucleotides, the CDR3 is TGTGCCATCAGTGGGGCCCAGGGGCCCGCCGGGGAGCTGTTTTTT. The encoded protein is CAISGAQGPAGELFF.

The rearrangement joins TRBV7-6 to TRBJ2-7; no firm D call. Deletions cut 4 bases from V and 0 bases from J, with 19 bases between. The germline V gene encodes CDR1 SGHVS and CDR2 FNYEAQ. This CDR3 has 17 residues. CDR3 nucleotide sequence: TGTGCCAGCAGCTCTCCCTCCCCAGGCAGGTCCTCCTACGAGCAGTACTTC. The encoded protein is CASSSPSPGRSSYEQYF. Complete variable domain (other parts from reference TRBV7-6 and TRBJ2-7): GAGVSQSPRYKVTKRGQDVALRCDPISGHVSLYWYRQALGQGPEFLTYFNYEAQQDKSGLPNDRFSAERPEGSISTLTIQRTEQRDSAMYRCASSSPSPGRSSYEQYFGPGTRLTVT.

The chain employs TRBV27 and TRBJ2-3; D possibly matches TRBD1 or TRBD2 (5 bases each). CDR3 length: 17 residues. V dropped 3 bases and J dropped 5 bases, with 21 bases sitting between them. CDR1 is MNHEY and CDR2 is SMNVEV in the germline V gene (reference sequence). The CDR3 is CASSFLLGPPEGDTQYF. The CDR3 region has the DNA TGTGCCAGCAGTTTCTTGTTGGGACCACCAGAAGGAGATACGCAGTATTTT.

The V and J genes are TRBV4-3 and TRBJ1-1; D gene uncertain. The V gene's germline CDR1 is LGHNA and CDR2 YSLEER. This CDR3 spans 14 amino acids. V lost 4 bases, J lost 2 bases, and 11 bases lay in between. The CDR3 loop is CASSRFDSNTEAFF. The CDR3, as DNA: TGCGCCAGCAGCCGATTCGACTCCAACACTGAAGCTTTCTTT.

The V and J genes are TRBV7-2 and TRBJ2-7; D is unresolved. In germline, CDR1 is SGHTA, CDR2 FQGNSA. V was cut by 2 bases and J by 3 bases, with 5 bases left in between. CDR3 length equals 12 residues. Here the CDR3 reads CASSLLGYEQYF. CDR3 nucleotides: TGTGCCAGCAGCTTATTGGGCTACGAGCAGTACTTC.

This clone has only a few counts. For the CDR3, the DNA is TGTGCCAGCTCACCCTTGGTGGGGACAGACACCATATATTTT. Residues: CASSPLVGTDTIYF. This rearrangement joins TRBV18 to TRBJ1-3, with TRBD1 matching 7 bases. The ends lost 3 bases at V and 8 bases at J; junction bases unmatched: 7. CDR3 length: 14 amino acids. The germline V gene has CDR1 KGHSH and CDR2 LQKENI.

The chain combines TRBV7-2 with TRBJ1-3; D is unresolved. Germline CDR1 is SGHTA and CDR2 is FQGNSA. Between the trimmed V and J ends, which lost 1 base and 0 bases, there was a span of 10 bases. The CDR3 spans 16 residues. The DNA for the CDR3 is TGTGCCAGCAGCTTAGGCGGCTCTGCCTCTGGAAACACCATATATTTT. This translates into CASSLGGSASGNTIYF.

This chain uses TRBV5-5 with TRBJ2-2; 8 bases map to TRBD1. The CDR3 is 16 residues long. The V gene's germline CDR1 is SGHKS and CDR2 YYEKEE (reference sequence). With V trimmed by 0 bases and J by 6 bases, 7 bases remained unmatched. CDR3 residues: CASSLGWQGAAGELFF. The DNA for the CDR3 is TGTGCCAGCAGCTTGGGATGGCAGGGGGCCGCCGGGGAGCTGTTTTTT.

The chain has TRBV19 and TRBJ1-1; D not resolved. The CDR3 has 16 amino acids. V lost 6 bases and J lost 3, with 20 bases in between. CDR1 and CDR2 from the germline V gene are LNHDA and SQIVND (reference sequence). As DNA, the CDR3 is TGTGCCAGTAGCGGATTGATCTGGAGGGCGGACACTGAAGCTTTCTTT. This encodes CASSGLIWRADTEAFF.

The CDR3 region is CASSDNGNSYEQYF. In DNA, the CDR3 is TGTGCCAGCAGTGATAATGGCAACTCCTACGAGCAGTACTTC. The chain couples TRBV25-1 to TRBJ2-7; D is uncertain. Germline lookup yields CDR1 MGHDK and CDR2 SYGVNS. V lost 3 bases and J lost 0, with 9 bases in between. The CDR3 consists of 14 residues.

The rearrangement links TRBV4-3 to TRBJ1-5; D is undetermined. Per the germline V gene, CDR1 is LGHNA and CDR2 is YSLEER. Trimming stripped 0 bases from V and 4 bases from J, with 7 bases between. CDR3 size: 14 residues. The CDR3 here is CASSQDSGNQPQHF. In DNA form, the CDR3 reads TGCGCCAGCAGCCAAGATTCGGGGAATCAGCCCCAGCATTTT.

This sequence joins TRBV11-2 and TRBJ2-7; no definite D call. Germline CDR1 SGHAT, CDR2 FQNNGV. The CDR3 consists of 15 residues. Trimming pared 2 bases from V and 1 base from J, leaving 12 bases between. The CDR3 nucleotides are TGTGCCAGCAGCTTAACTAAGAGGAGTTCCTACGAGCAGTACTTC. Encoded protein: CASSLTKRSSYEQYF.

As to this clone: The same CDR3 also results from other DNA sequences found in this sample. The rearrangement joins TRBV27 to TRBJ1-1; TRBD1 matches 11 bases. The CDR3 is 14 amino acids. Losses at the gene ends were 2 bases for V and 5 bases for J; bases not matched to a gene: 1. CDR1 and CDR2 from the germline V gene are MNHEY and SMNVEV (reference sequence). The CDR3 spells CASSLGTGGTEAFF. The CDR3, as DNA: TGTGCCAGCAGTTTAGGGACAGGGGGTACTGAAGCTTTCTTT.